This entry features one T cell receptor beta chain sequence. The data stem from a study of blood T cell repertoires in COVID-19. Whole-study context: In each case, the material was cDNA or gDNA derived from T cells, B-cell-depleted T cells, or PBMCs.

In the study's own analysis: Nucleated cell counts were estimated from reference gene primer amplification. Assay used: immunoSEQ multiplex PCR; TCRdb lists only in-frame clones, some missing. D and trimming were read from the DNA, whereas the V and J calls and clone size are those reported in that table. The sample includes fewer than 75,000 clones, roughly nine tenths of them seen just once. The V gene end was trimmed by 5 bases and the J gene end by 2 bases; junction bases not matched to a gene: 1. CDR1 and CDR2 (germline): MDHEN, SYDVKM. CDR3 size: 15 residues. The chain recombines TRBV28 with TRBJ2-1, with 12 bases aligning to TRBD2. This TCR came from a human donor in a cohort sampled during active COVID-19. The sequencing input was peripheral blood. CDR3 DNA sequence: TGTGCCAGCAGTCGGACTAGCGGGGCCTACAATGAGCAGTTCTTC. Translation: CASSRTSGAYNEQFF.